This passage covers 31 T cell receptor beta chains from one sample sequenced in a study of OX40 agonist ivuxolimab in advanced cancers. The repertoire was sequenced with immunoSEQ multiplex PCR; TCRdb's copy has only in-frame clones and lacks some. The repertoire holds 65,000 to 80,000 clones, with 80% to 90% as singletons. The specimen was CD4+ or CD8+ T cells sorted from blood, collected in a trial of the OX40 agonist ivuxolimab. These TCRs come from an adult with an advanced solid tumor such as melanoma, head and neck, liver or kidney cancer.

The chain couples TRBV7-8 to TRBJ1-5; TRBD1 aligns across 7 bases. This CDR3 contains 14 residues. Per germline, CDR1 SGHVS and CDR2 FQNEAQ. Trimming removed 1 base from V and 4 bases from J; junction bases left unmatched: 1. The CDR3 region has the DNA TGTGCCAGCAGCTTAGTACAGGGGAATCAGCCCCAGCATTTT. Translated: CASSLVQGNQPQHF. Based on the CDR3 plus reference TRBV7-8 and TRBJ1-5, the full variable domain is GAGVSQSPRYKVAKRGQDVALRCDPISGHVSLFWYQQALGQGPEFLTYFQNEAQLDKSGLPSDRFFAERPEGSVSTLKIQRTQQEDSAVYLCASSLVQGNQPQHFGDGTRLSIL.

The rearrangement joins TRBV4-3 to TRBJ1-2; weak D call: TRBD1 (5 bases). Germline CDR1 and CDR2: LGHNA and YSLEER. Trimming took off 4 bases at V and 3 bases at J, with 15 bases between the two ends. The CDR3 length is 15 residues. The CDR3 coding sequence is TGCGCCAGCAGCCGGGGTAATCAGGGAGACTATGGCTACACCTTC. Amino acid sequence: CASSRGNQGDYGYTF.

The chain's CDR3 is CASSLALRPGELFF. In DNA form, the CDR3 reads TGTGCCAGCAGCTTAGCCCTTCGACCCGGGGAGCTGTTTTTT. The chain joins TRBV13 to TRBJ2-2, with unresolved D. CDR3 size: 14 residues. The V end was cut by 1 base, the J end by 6 bases, with 9 bases between. The germline V gene encodes CDR1 PRHDT and CDR2 FYEKMQ (reference sequence).

This clone appeared a few times. The rearrangement links TRBV28 to TRBJ1-4, with 8 bases that match TRBD1. The germline V gene has CDR1 MDHEN and CDR2 SYDVKM. The junction had 10 bases not matched to a gene; V was cut back by 6 bases and J by 16 bases. The CDR3 is 12 residues long. The DNA for the CDR3 is TGTGCCAGCAGGATTCGGCAGGGGGCATGGTTTTTT. Translating it yields CASRIRQGAWFF.

V usage is TRBV6-5 and J usage is TRBJ1-3; D perhaps matches TRBD1 (6 bases). Germline V gene lookup returns CDR1 MNHEY and CDR2 SVGAGI. With 0 bases removed from V and 4 bases from J, the gap between germline ends came to 10 bases. This CDR3 contains 15 residues. CDR3 protein: CASSYSGGSGNTIYF. The CDR3 nucleotides are TGTGCCAGCAGTTACTCAGGGGGTAGCGGAAACACCATATATTTT.

This clone has a single count. V and J are TRBV27 and TRBJ1-1, with D unclear. Trimming took 2 bases from V and 1 from J, leaving 17 bases between them. The CDR3 loop spans 17 amino acids. The germline gives CDR1 MNHEY, CDR2 SMNVEV (reference sequence). CDR3 in amino acids: CASSLHPIARPNTEAFF. The CDR3 DNA reads as TGTGCCAGCAGTTTACACCCCATCGCACGCCCGAACACTGAAGCTTTCTTT.

As DNA, the CDR3 is TGTGCCAGCAGCCCCCAGAGGACAGGGTATACTGAAGCTTTCTTT. Residues: CASSPQRTGYTEAFF. V gene TRBV9 combines with J gene TRBJ1-1; 8 bases are shared with TRBD1. Germline CDR1 and CDR2: SGDLS and YYNGEE. V was pared by 4 bases and J by 5 bases, with 10 bases of the junction left unmatched. This CDR3 has 15 amino acids.

V is TRBV27 and J is TRBJ2-7; TRBD2 agrees at 11 bases. V trimming: 5 bases; J trimming: 0 bases; junction bases outside the gene matches: 3. This CDR3 comprises 15 residues. The germline V gene has CDR1 MNHEY and CDR2 SMNVEV (reference sequence). The CDR3 spells CASSIAGGASYEQYF. The CDR3 DNA reads TGTGCCAGCAGTATAGCGGGAGGGGCCTCCTACGAGCAGTACTTC.

The chain joins TRBV29-1 to TRBJ2-6; 10 bases fit TRBD1. Germline V gene sequence: CDR1 SQVTM, CDR2 ANQGSEA. CDR3 length: 12 residues. Trimming took 4 bases from V and 13 from J; bases not matched to a gene: 4. Here the CDR3 reads CSVGGTGAVLTF. In DNA, the CDR3 is TGCAGCGTTGGAGGGACAGGGGCGGTCCTGACTTTC.

The V and J genes are TRBV19 and TRBJ2-7; D is perhaps TRBD1 or TRBD2 (5 bases each). Germline V CDR1 and CDR2: LNHDA, SQIVND (reference sequence). Trimming removed 5 bases at V and 3 bases at J, with 17 bases between. The CDR3 consists of 15 residues. The DNA for the CDR3 is TGTGCCAGTAGTGCCCCGGGGCAGAATTACTACGAGCAGTACTTC. Translation gives CASSAPGQNYYEQYF.

The chain has TRBV27 and TRBJ1-1, with D perhaps matching TRBD1 (6 bases). Germline CDR1 and CDR2: MNHEY and SMNVEV (reference sequence). Trimming removed 4 bases from V and 0 bases from J, with 9 bases in between. This CDR3 is 14 amino acids long. The CDR3 DNA reads as TGTGCCAGCAGTTCCCGGACAGTGAACACTGAAGCTTTCTTT. Its translation is CASSSRTVNTEAFF.

This chain uses TRBV7-2 with TRBJ2-3, with 11 bases lining up with TRBD1. This CDR3 contains 15 residues. V lost 5 bases to trimming and J lost 4 bases; unmatched junction nucleotides: 5. The germline V gene encodes CDR1 SGHTA and CDR2 FQGNSA. CDR3 nucleotide sequence: TGTGCCAGCAGCCGCGGGGACAGGGGGGCAGATACGCAGTATTTT. Protein: CASSRGDRGADTQYF.

This clone came up once. This chain links TRBV5-1 with TRBJ2-7; 7 nucleotides agree with TRBD1. Unmatched junction bases numbered 5, after V lost 1 base and J lost 1 base. This CDR3 has 15 residues. The germline V gene encodes CDR1 SGHRS and CDR2 YFSETQ. CDR3 coding DNA: TGCGCCAGCAGCTTGACGGGACAGAAATCCTACGAGCAGTACTTC. Its protein product is CASSLTGQKSYEQYF.

The V call is TRBV18, the J call TRBJ2-7; 14 positions agree with TRBD2. The junction had 6 bases not matched to a gene; V was cut back by 1 base and J by 4 bases. Per the germline V gene, CDR1 is KGHSH and CDR2 is LQKENI. The CDR3 spans 17 residues. CDR3 amino acids: CASSPLSTSGRGYEQYF. CDR3 coding DNA: TGTGCCAGCTCACCACTCTCGACTAGCGGGAGGGGATACGAGCAGTACTTC.

The table lists this clone with a count of one. V gene TRBV2 combines with J gene TRBJ2-3; D is ambiguous. V was pared by 7 bases and J by 0 bases, with 14 bases between. Looked up from germline, CDR1 is SNHLY and CDR2 is FYNNEI. This CDR3 comprises 15 residues. CDR3: CASKREQSSTDTQYF. Here the CDR3 DNA reads TGTGCCAGCAAAAGAGAACAATCTAGCACAGATACGCAGTATTTT.

The chain recombines TRBV29-1 with TRBJ2-2, with D possibly TRBD1 on 6 matching bases. Looked up from germline, CDR1 is SQVTM and CDR2 is ANQGSEA. V dropped 6 bases and J dropped 0 bases, with 11 bases sitting between them. This CDR3 has 14 amino acids. CDR3 region: CSVFDRSNTGELFF. The CDR3 DNA sequence: TGCAGCGTCTTTGACAGGTCGAACACCGGGGAGCTGTTTTTT.

The chain links TRBV14 to TRBJ2-1; D remains ambiguous. The ends were cut back, 0 bases at V and 2 bases at J, with 11 bases in the middle. The CDR3 is 16 residues long. Germline loops: CDR1 SGHDN, CDR2 FVKESK. DNA of the CDR3: TGTGCCAGCAGCCAAGAAAGGACGATCCCCTACAATGAGCAGTTCTTC. This translates into CASSQERTIPYNEQFF.

The V gene is TRBV15, the J gene TRBJ2-2, with TRBD1 matching 7 bases. The ends lost 5 bases at V and 4 bases at J; junction bases unmatched: 16. From germline, CDR1 is LNHNV and CDR2 YYDKDF (reference sequence). The CDR3 has 18 amino acids. CDR3 region: CATSSRLGQAGATGELFF. For the CDR3, the DNA is TGTGCCACCAGCTCACGACTCGGACAGGCCGGGGCCACCGGGGAGCTGTTTTTT.

The chain has TRBV5-1 and TRBJ2-5, with TRBD2 matching 12 bases. The CDR3 is 16 residues long. The germline V gene encodes CDR1 SGHRS and CDR2 YFSETQ. The V gene end was trimmed by 4 bases and the J gene end by 5 bases; junction bases not matched to a gene: 9. The CDR3 is CASSGVTSGSWETQYF. CDR3 bases: TGCGCCAGCAGCGGGGTGACTAGCGGGAGTTGGGAGACCCAGTACTTC.

The chain joins TRBV5-5 to TRBJ1-1; 8 bases fit TRBD1. The CDR3 runs to 15 residues. Germline CDR1 SGHKS, CDR2 YYEKEE (reference sequence). V lost 0 bases, J lost 5 bases, and 6 bases stayed unmatched. DNA for the CDR3: TGTGCCAGCAGCTTGGGGGGGACAGGCTGGACTGAAGCTTTCTTT. Translating it yields CASSLGGTGWTEAFF.

The chain has TRBV14 and TRBJ2-5; 8 bases line up with TRBD1. Germline lookup yields CDR1 SGHDN and CDR2 FVKESK. The length of the CDR3 is 15 residues. J gave up 2 bases and V 0 bases, and 2 bases lay outside the gene matches. CDR3 sequence (DNA): TGTGCCAGCAGCCAAGACTGGACAGGGCAAGAGACCCAGTACTTC. This encodes CASSQDWTGQETQYF.

The CDR3 region has the DNA TGTGCCAGCAGCCAACAACACGGCCTCGGATACGAGCAGTACTTC. This gives the protein CASSQQHGLGYEQYF. The rearrangement links TRBV11-1 to TRBJ2-7, with D uncertain. The CDR3 contains 15 residues. The germline V and J ends were trimmed by 5 bases and 4 bases, with 18 bases remaining between them. CDR1 SGHAT and CDR2 FQDESV come from the germline V gene (reference sequence). The full variable domain, completed using reference TRBV11-1 and TRBJ2-7, is EAEVAQSPRYKITEKSQAVAFWCDPISGHATLYWYRQILGQGPELLVQFQDESVVDDSQLPKDRFSAERLKGVDSTLKIQPAELGDSAMYLCASSQQHGLGYEQYFGPGTRLTVT.

The chain carries TRBV18 and TRBJ2-3, with D uncertain. CDR3 size: 14 residues. The germline V and J ends were trimmed by 1 base and 1 base, with 6 bases remaining between them. Germline V lookup: CDR1 KGHSH, CDR2 LQKENI. The CDR3 sequence is CASSPQPGTDTQYF. CDR3 coding DNA: TGTGCCAGCTCACCACAGCCGGGCACAGATACGCAGTATTTT.

The chain has TRBV5-8 and TRBJ1-2; possibly TRBD1 for D (5 bases). Between the trimmed V and J ends, which lost 2 bases and 3 bases, there was a span of 11 bases. The CDR3 is 14 residues long. Germline CDR1 SGHTS, CDR2 YDEGEE. The CDR3 sequence is CASSLAGRDYGYTF. The CDR3 nucleotides are TGTGCCAGCAGCTTAGCGGGCAGGGACTATGGCTACACCTTC. Using reference TRBV5-8 and TRBJ1-2 for the parts outside the CDR3, the full variable domain is EAGVTQSPTHLIKTRGQQATLRCSPISGHTSVYWYQQALGLGLQFLLWYDEGEERNRGNFPPRFSGRQFPNYSSELNVNALELEDSALYLCASSLAGRDYGYTFGSGTRLTVV.

This chain uses TRBV18 with TRBJ1-1; unclear D gene. This CDR3 region has 13 residues. Germline values: CDR1 KGHSH, CDR2 LQKENI. V lost 4 bases and J lost 1, with 7 bases in between. The CDR3, as DNA: TGTGCCAGCTCACTCGCTACGAACACTGAAGCTTTCTTT. Amino acid sequence: CASSLATNTEAFF.

For the CDR3, the DNA is TGTGCCAGCAGTTATTCGGGTACTAGGTCGGAAAAACTGTTTTTT. Protein product: CASSYSGTRSEKLFF. V usage is TRBV6-5 and J usage is TRBJ1-4; no reliable D call. Trimming removed 3 bases from V and 8 bases from J, with 16 bases in between. This CDR3 contains 15 residues. Germline CDR1 is MNHEY and CDR2 is SVGAGI.

CDR3 sequence: CASSPRWGGRPQETQYF. CDR3 DNA sequence: TGTGCCAGCAGCCCTCGGTGGGGAGGGCGCCCCCAAGAGACCCAGTACTTC. This sequence joins TRBV7-9 and TRBJ2-5, with 7 bases fitting TRBD2. Unmatched junction bases numbered 13, after V lost 5 bases and J lost 1 base. The length of the CDR3 is 17 residues. CDR1 and CDR2 from the germline V gene are SEHNR and FQNEAQ (reference sequence).

This clone was picked up a small number of times. V and J are TRBV5-1 and TRBJ1-2; tentatively, D is TRBD1 (6 bases). Trimming shortened V by 4 bases and J by 4 bases, and 14 bases separated the two germline ends. Germline V gives CDR1 SGHRS, CDR2 YFSETQ. The CDR3 has 14 amino acids. CDR3 bases: TGCGCCAGCAGCCCCGGGGCAGGGGCCTATGGCTACACCTTC. The encoded protein is CASSPGAGAYGYTF.

V usage is TRBV18 and J usage is TRBJ2-7, with TRBD1 matching over 9 bases. CDR1 is KGHSH, CDR2 LQKENI, per germline. This CDR3 comprises 14 residues. After removal of 2 bases from V and 3 bases from J, the junction contained 2 bases not matched to a gene. The CDR3 DNA sequence: TGTGCCAGCTCACCAGGGACAGGGATCTACGAGCAGTACTTC. It is translated as CASSPGTGIYEQYF.

The chain employs TRBV6-5 and TRBJ2-7; 7 bases align to TRBD1. This CDR3 spans 16 amino acids. The V gene's germline CDR1 is MNHEY and CDR2 SVGAGI. V shed 0 bases, J shed 6 bases, and the junction held 11 bases outside the gene matches. The DNA of the CDR3 is TGTGCCAGCAGTTACTCCCAGGACAGGCTTACCAGCGAGCAGTACTTC. This codes for CASSYSQDRLTSEQYF.

This clone was seen ten or more times. J is TRBJ1-1 and V is TRBV6-5; D is ambiguous. The CDR3 has 13 residues. V was trimmed by 6 bases and J by 0 bases, leaving 8 bases between them. CDR1 is MNHEY, CDR2 SVGAGI, per germline. CDR3 amino acids: CASRAAMNTEAFF. The CDR3 region has the DNA TGTGCCAGCAGGGCGGCCATGAACACTGAAGCTTTCTTT.